One sample yielded the 19 T cell receptor beta chains listed below, sequenced in a study of control samples from healthy donors and cancer patients. Assay used: immunoSEQ multiplex PCR; TCRdb lists only in-frame clones, some missing. The profile shows approximately 110,000 clones, 85% to 90% of them singletons. Sequenced material: blood. The receptors originated from a woman aged 45-60 years in good health.

The chain employs TRBV7-2 and TRBJ2-5; D is perhaps TRBD1 (6 bases). Trimming removed 6 bases from V and 5 bases from J, with 13 bases in between. Germline V gives CDR1 SGHTA, CDR2 FQGNSA. The CDR3 spans 13 residues. The CDR3 DNA is TGTGCCAGCAGATCAACAGGGCCGGAGACCCAGTACTTC. Translated: CASRSTGPETQYF.

This chain connects TRBV24-1 to TRBJ2-1; 9 positions match TRBD2. The CDR3 totals 13 residues. Germline-derived CDR1 and CDR2 are KGHDR and SFDVKD. Trimming removed 10 bases from V and 9 bases from J; junction bases left unmatched: 9. The CDR3 DNA sequence: TGTGCCACTCAGCGGGGGGCGCTCGGTGAGCAGTTCTTC. Protein: CATQRGALGEQFF.

J is TRBJ1-6 and V is TRBV4-1; 10 bases fit TRBD1. V was clipped by 1 base and J by 0 bases; unmatched bases: 3. The length of the CDR3 is 18 residues. CDR1 is MGHRA, CDR2 YSYEKL, per germline. CDR3 nucleotide sequence: TGCGCCAGCAGCCAAGGGACAGGGGGAGACTCCTATAATTCACCCCTCCACTTT. This gives the protein CASSQGTGGDSYNSPLHF.

This clone was detected only a few times. The chain is built from TRBV7-3 and TRBJ1-6; maybe TRBD1 (5 bases). V lost 1 base, J lost 4 bases, and 11 bases lay in between. This CDR3 spans 16 amino acids. Germline CDR1 reads SGHTA; CDR2 reads FQGTGA. The CDR3 loop reads CASSLRPDRYNSPLHF. CDR3 DNA sequence: TGTGCCAGCAGCTTAAGGCCCGACAGATATAATTCACCCCTCCACTTT. Based on the CDR3 plus reference TRBV7-3 and TRBJ1-6, the full variable domain is GAGVSQTPSNKVTEKGKYVELRCDPISGHTALYWYRQSLGQGPEFLIYFQGTGAADDSGLPNDRFFAVRPEGSVSTLKIQRTERGDSAVYLCASSLRPDRYNSPLHFGNGTRLTVT.

This sequence joins TRBV19 and TRBJ1-1; D not certain. Germline V gene sequence: CDR1 LNHDA, CDR2 SQIVND (reference sequence). Trimming cost V 3 bases and J 1 base, with 6 bases left between them. This CDR3 has 13 amino acids. In nucleotides, the CDR3 is TGTGCCAGTAGTATGATGGGGAACACTGAAGCTTTCTTT. Translating gives CASSMMGNTEAFF.

The V gene is TRBV15, the J gene TRBJ1-1, with D perhaps TRBD1 (6 bases). Germline-derived CDR1 and CDR2 are LNHNV and YYDKDF (reference sequence). The V and J ends lost 2 bases and 6 bases respectively, with 22 bases between them. There are 17 residues in the CDR3. The CDR3 spells CATSRKTGRSIVSEAFF. The CDR3 nucleotides are TGTGCCACCAGCAGAAAAACAGGGAGGAGTATCGTCTCTGAAGCTTTCTTT. Filled out from reference TRBV15 and TRBJ1-1, the complete variable domain reads DAMVIQNPRYQVTQFGKPVTLSCSQTLNHNVMYWYQQKSSQAPKLLFHYYDKDFNNEADTPDNFQSRRPNTSFCFLDIRSPGLGDTAMYLCATSRKTGRSIVSEAFFGQGTRLTVV.

The V gene is TRBV19, the J gene TRBJ1-5; no clear D gene. The V gene's germline CDR1 is LNHDA and CDR2 SQIVND (reference sequence). The V gene lost 7 bases and the J gene lost 2 bases, with 9 bases spanning the gap. This CDR3 is built from 13 residues. The CDR3 here is CASTTGRNQPQHF. Written as DNA, the CDR3 is TGTGCCAGTACGACCGGGCGCAATCAGCCCCAGCATTTT.

This chain uses TRBV12-3 or TRBV12-4 with TRBJ1-3, with 9 bases aligning to TRBD1. The junction had 8 bases not matched to a gene; V was cut back by 7 bases and J by 10 bases. The length of the CDR3 is 13 residues. Written as DNA, the CDR3 is TGTGCCAGCACACCTCCGGGACAGGGAACCATATATTTT. Amino acid sequence: CASTPPGQGTIYF.

This rearrangement joins TRBV11-2 to TRBJ2-2; possibly TRBD2 for D (5 bases). The CDR3 extends over 17 amino acids. V dropped 0 bases and J dropped 4 bases, with 15 bases sitting between them. CDR1 is SGHAT, CDR2 FQNNGV, per germline. The CDR3 protein is CASSLDLALRGTGELFF. The CDR3 DNA reads as TGTGCCAGCAGCTTAGATTTAGCTCTCCGGGGCACCGGGGAGCTGTTTTTT.

The gene calls are TRBV27 and TRBJ1-5, with 8 bases identical to TRBD1. Germline V gene lookup returns CDR1 MNHEY and CDR2 SMNVEV (reference sequence). V trimming: 9 bases; J trimming: 6 bases; junction bases outside the gene matches: 4. This CDR3 is built from 12 residues. The CDR3 bases are TGTGCCAGTGGACAGGGCTTTCAGCCCCAGCATTTT. Amino acids: CASGQGFQPQHF.

This chain connects TRBV30 to TRBJ2-7; TRBD1 might be the D (5 bases). The CDR3 spans 12 residues. Germline CDR1 is GTSNPN and CDR2 is SVGIG (reference sequence). V was cut by 7 bases and J by 4 bases, with 14 bases left in between. The chain's CDR3 is CASLSQGYEQYF. The CDR3 DNA is TGTGCCTCTTTATCTCAGGGTTACGAGCAGTACTTC. Together with reference TRBV30 and TRBJ2-7, the CDR3 gives the full variable domain: SQTIHQWPATLVQPVGSPLSLECTVEGTSNPNLYWYRQAAGRGLQLLFYSVGIGQISSEVPQNLSASRPQDRQFILSSKKLLLSDSGFYLCASLSQGYEQYFGPGTRLTVT.

The CDR3 DNA is TGTGCCAGCAGCCCAAGAGATAATACGCAGTATTTT. The encoded protein is CASSPRDNTQYF. The J gene is TRBJ2-3, the V gene TRBV5-6, with D unresolved. The CDR3 has 12 amino acids. V gave up 4 bases and J gave up 7 bases, with 10 bases separating them. Per the germline V gene, CDR1 is SGHDT and CDR2 is YYEEEE.

This clone occurred once. The genes are TRBV7-8 and TRBJ1-4, with 8 bases lining up with TRBD1. CDR1 is SGHVS, CDR2 FQNEAQ, per germline. V was clipped by 4 bases and J by 0 bases; unmatched bases: 10. The CDR3 runs to 18 residues. The CDR3 DNA reads as TGTGCCAGCAGCTCCCGGACAGGGAGGTTTGCAACTAATGAAAAACTGTTTTTT. Protein product: CASSSRTGRFATNEKLFF. Full variable domain (rest looked up from reference TRBV7-8 and TRBJ1-4): GAGVSQSPRYKVAKRGQDVALRCDPISGHVSLFWYQQALGQGPEFLTYFQNEAQLDKSGLPSDRFFAERPEGSVSTLKIQRTQQEDSAVYLCASSSRTGRFATNEKLFFGSGTQLSVL.

The J gene is TRBJ2-5, the V gene TRBV7-9; perhaps TRBD2 as D (6 bases). Trimming took 1 base from V and 4 from J, leaving 13 bases between them. The CDR3 sequence is 15 residues long. CDR1 SEHNR and CDR2 FQNEAQ come from the germline V gene (reference sequence). The CDR3 loop is CASSLETLGGETQYF. For the CDR3, the DNA is TGTGCCAGCAGCTTAGAGACACTCGGGGGAGAGACCCAGTACTTC. The whole variable domain, filled in from reference TRBV7-9 and TRBJ2-5, reads DTGVSQNPRHKITKRGQNVTFRCDPISEHNRLYWYRQTLGQGPEFLTYFQNEAQLEKSRLLSDRFSAERPKGSFSTLEIQRTEQGDSAMYLCASSLETLGGETQYFGPGTRLLVL.

The V gene is TRBV4-1, the J gene TRBJ1-4, with TRBD1 matching over 7 bases. The CDR3 length is 16 residues. Germline V lookup: CDR1 MGHRA, CDR2 YSYEKL. The J segment lost 10 bases and the V segment lost 3 bases, leaving 14 bases of the junction unmatched. The CDR3 DNA follows: TGCGCCAGCAGCCATGAGCGGACAGGCCAGTTTAGAAAACTGTTTTTT. This sequence encodes CASSHERTGQFRKLFF.

CDR3 DNA: TGTGCCAGCAGCCAGTTCCTTGTTGATCTCGTGGAGACCCAGTACTTC. Encoded protein: CASSQFLVDLVETQYF. The rearrangement links TRBV11-2 to TRBJ2-5; D ambiguous. V dropped 5 bases and J dropped 5 bases, with 21 bases sitting between them. Germline loops: CDR1 SGHAT, CDR2 FQNNGV. The CDR3 runs to 16 residues.

The chain is built from TRBV5-1 and TRBJ2-3, with 12 bases aligning to TRBD2. Germline V gene data show CDR1 as SGHRS and CDR2 as YFSETQ. V trimming: 0 bases; J trimming: 6 bases; junction bases outside the gene matches: 2. This CDR3 contains 15 residues. CDR3 in amino acids: CASSLGTSGADTQYF. DNA for the CDR3: TGCGCCAGCAGCTTGGGGACTAGCGGGGCGGATACGCAGTATTTT.

The rearrangement joins TRBV2 to TRBJ1-2; maybe TRBD1 (5 bases). The V and J ends lost 4 bases and 1 base respectively, with 10 bases between them. CDR1 and CDR2 (germline): SNHLY, FYNNEI. The CDR3 consists of 14 residues. The CDR3 bases are TGTGCCAGCAGTGCCGACAGAGGTAACTATGGCTACACCTTC. This translates into CASSADRGNYGYTF. The complete variable domain, with remaining parts taken from reference TRBV2 and TRBJ1-2, reads EPEVTQTPSHQVTQMGQEVILRCVPISNHLYFYWYRQILGQKVEFLVSFYNNEISEKSEIFDDQFSVERPDGSNFTLKIRSTKLEDSAMYFCASSADRGNYGYTFGSGTRLTVV.

The chain links TRBV6-6 to TRBJ2-2; D unresolved. The V gene's germline CDR1 is MNHNY and CDR2 SVGAGI (reference sequence). V was shortened by 5 bases and J by 0 bases, with 16 bases between the two germline ends. The CDR3 spans 17 residues. CDR3 in amino acids: CASSPPLGYANTGELFF. The DNA of the CDR3 is TGTGCCAGCAGTCCCCCCCTTGGATACGCGAACACCGGGGAGCTGTTTTTT.